The 30 T cell receptor beta chains reported below all come from one sample, sequenced in a study of T cell responses to AZD1222 COVID-19 vaccine. Method: immunoSEQ multiplex PCR; TCRdb's copy keeps in-frame clones and lacks some. Here the sample spans more than 95,000 clones, more than 70% being singletons. Sequenced here: peripheral blood, sampled 28 days after the second AZD1222 dose. The source is an adult who received the AZD1222 COVID-19 vaccine.

The V call is TRBV5-1, the J call TRBJ1-2, with TRBD1 matching over 10 bases. Losses at the gene ends were 5 bases for V and 6 bases for J; bases not matched to a gene: 7. This CDR3 spans 14 amino acids. Per the germline V gene, CDR1 is SGHRS and CDR2 is YFSETQ. The CDR3 spells CASRVGQGLHGYTF. For the CDR3, the DNA is TGCGCCAGCAGGGTGGGACAGGGGCTGCATGGCTACACCTTC. Together with reference TRBV5-1 and TRBJ1-2, the CDR3 gives the full variable domain: KAGVTQTPRYLIKTRGQQVTLSCSPISGHRSVSWYQQTPGQGLQFLFEYFSETQRNKGNFPGRFSGRQFSNSRSEMNVSTLELGDSALYLCASRVGQGLHGYTFGSGTRLTVV.

The J gene is TRBJ2-7, the V gene TRBV3-1 (or the pseudogene TRBV3-2); D not resolved. The CDR3 spans 15 residues. Germline CDR1 reads LGHDT; CDR2 reads YNNKEL (reference sequence). V lost 0 bases and J 2 bases, leaving 11 bases between the germline ends. The CDR3 DNA sequence: TGTGCCAGCAGCCAAGATGAAGCGATCCCCTACGAGCAGTACTTC. Amino acids: CASSQDEAIPYEQYF.

The table lists this clone with a count of one. The chain combines TRBV5-4 with TRBJ2-7; 9 nucleotides agree with TRBD1. CDR1 is SGHNT and CDR2 is YYREEE in the germline V gene (reference sequence). CDR3 length equals 15 residues. The trim removed 2 bases at V and 2 bases at J, leaving 5 bases unmatched. The CDR3 coding sequence is TGTGCCAGCAGCTTAGGACAGGGGAGGGCCTACGAGCAGTACTTC. Its protein product is CASSLGQGRAYEQYF.

The J gene is TRBJ1-2, the V gene TRBV19; 9 bases are shared with TRBD1. Trimming at V came to 8 bases and at J to 6 bases, leaving 10 bases not matched to a gene. This CDR3 spans 14 amino acids. Germline V CDR1 and CDR2: LNHDA, SQIVND (reference sequence). CDR3 in DNA: TGTGCCAGTTCGTCAAGGGGACAGGGAAATGGCTACACCTTC. It translates to CASSSRGQGNGYTF.

The V call is TRBV5-1, the J call TRBJ1-4; maybe TRBD1 (6 bases). V was shortened by 0 bases and J by 8 bases, with 14 bases between the two germline ends. CDR3 length: 15 residues. CDR1 is SGHRS, CDR2 YFSETQ, per germline. In DNA form, the CDR3 reads TGCGCCAGCAGCTTGGCCGTAGACAGGTCCGAAAAACTGTTTTTT. Translation: CASSLAVDRSEKLFF.

V usage is TRBV7-3 and J usage is TRBJ2-5; the match to TRBD1 covers 12 bases. Germline CDR1 is SGHTA and CDR2 is FQGTGA. The CDR3 consists of 17 residues. J was trimmed by 4 bases and V by 5 bases; bases with no gene match: 11. The CDR3 DNA follows: TGTGCCAGCAGCCTCTCCCATGGGGACAGGGGGCCAGAGACCCAGTACTTC. The encoded protein is CASSLSHGDRGPETQYF.

V is TRBV5-1 and J is TRBJ1-2, with D perhaps matching TRBD1 (6 bases). Per the germline V gene, CDR1 is SGHRS and CDR2 is YFSETQ. CDR3 length: 15 amino acids. Trimming stripped 4 bases from V and 2 bases from J, with 15 bases between. This chain's CDR3 is CASSPATGNNYGYTF. CDR3 coding DNA: TGCGCCAGCAGCCCAGCCACAGGGAACAACTATGGCTACACCTTC.

This sequence joins TRBV9 and TRBJ1-2; possibly TRBD1 for D (6 bases). The ends were cut back, 5 bases at V and 6 bases at J, with 14 bases in the middle. The CDR3 loop spans 13 amino acids. Germline V gene data show CDR1 as SGDLS and CDR2 as YYNGEE. The CDR3 region is CASRGGGLHGYTF. The CDR3 DNA follows: TGTGCCAGCAGAGGAGGGGGATTGCATGGCTACACCTTC.

The V and J genes are TRBV7-9 and TRBJ1-3, with D uncertain. V lost 8 bases and J 0 bases, leaving 11 bases between the germline ends. CDR3 size: 14 residues. Germline lookup yields CDR1 SEHNR and CDR2 FQNEAQ (reference sequence). CDR3: CASPFLSSGNTIYF. The CDR3 DNA reads as TGTGCCAGCCCGTTTTTGAGCTCTGGAAACACCATATATTTT.

In this sample, this clone turned up once. This chain uses TRBV7-2 with TRBJ1-1, with a weak D call TRBD1 (5 bases). Germline-derived CDR1 and CDR2 are SGHTA and FQGNSA. The V end was cut by 8 bases, the J end by 5 bases, with 15 bases between. CDR3 size: 13 residues. The CDR3 region has the DNA TGTGCCAGCGCCTGGGGGGGGGATACTGAAGCTTTCTTT. Its protein is CASAWGGDTEAFF.

The chain couples TRBV28 to TRBJ2-6; D is unclear. This CDR3 has 15 amino acids. V was cut by 3 bases and J by 0 bases, with 6 bases left in between. Germline V gives CDR1 MDHEN, CDR2 SYDVKM. In DNA form, the CDR3 reads TGTGCCAGCAGTTTCGAGGTCTCTGGGGCCAACGTCCTGACTTTC. It specifies CASSFEVSGANVLTF.

The J gene is TRBJ1-5, the V gene TRBV19; possible D gene TRBD1, 5 bases. The V and J ends lost 3 bases and 2 bases respectively, with 11 bases between them. The CDR3 has 15 residues. Germline-derived CDR1 and CDR2 are LNHDA and SQIVND (reference sequence). The chain's CDR3 is CASSIAQGRNQPQHF. For the CDR3, the DNA is TGTGCCAGTAGTATTGCGCAGGGCCGCAATCAGCCCCAGCATTTT.

V gene TRBV10-3 combines with J gene TRBJ1-1; TRBD1 matches 9 bases. The CDR3 extends over 13 amino acids. Germline V gives CDR1 ENHRY, CDR2 SYGVKD. With V trimmed by 10 bases and J by 4 bases, 7 bases remained unmatched. CDR3 DNA: TGTGCCACCCTCACGACAGGGGGCACTGAAGCTTTCTTT. Translating gives CATLTTGGTEAFF.

This clone has only a few counts. V usage is TRBV2 and J usage is TRBJ1-4; the match to TRBD1 covers 8 bases. Germline CDR1 reads SNHLY; CDR2 reads FYNNEI. V shed 7 bases and J 4 bases; nucleotides not matched to a gene: 5. CDR3 length equals 14 residues. The CDR3 loop reads CASKRQGRNEKLFF. The CDR3 nucleotides are TGTGCCAGCAAAAGACAGGGGCGTAATGAAAAACTGTTTTTT.

The chain uses TRBV5-5 and TRBJ2-1; tentative D call: TRBD2 (5 bases). This CDR3 has 13 residues. The V end was cut by 4 bases, the J end by 10 bases, with 15 bases between. Germline V gene lookup returns CDR1 SGHKS and CDR2 YYEKEE (reference sequence). Here the CDR3 reads CASSTDAGGEQFF. The CDR3 DNA follows: TGTGCCAGCAGCACGGACGCCGGCGGGGAGCAGTTCTTC.

This clone was recorded at least ten times. The chain joins TRBV5-1 to TRBJ2-7; D tentatively reads TRBD1 or TRBD2 (5 bases each). The CDR3 length is 14 residues. The germline V gene has CDR1 SGHRS and CDR2 YFSETQ. V lost 1 base, J lost 5 bases, and 13 bases lay in between. CDR3: CASSLSGAQNEQYF. CDR3 coding DNA: TGCGCCAGCAGCTTGTCCGGGGCCCAAAACGAGCAGTACTTC.

This clone appeared once. The V and J genes are TRBV5-1 and TRBJ2-6; D is uncertain. In germline, CDR1 is SGHRS, CDR2 YFSETQ. This CDR3 is 15 amino acids long. The ends were cut back, 4 bases at V and 0 bases at J, with 8 bases in the middle. The CDR3 loop reads CASSLQGSGANVLTF. The CDR3 nucleotides are TGCGCCAGCAGCCTCCAAGGCTCTGGGGCCAACGTCCTGACTTTC.

This clone was seen a few times. The V and J genes are TRBV3-1 (or the pseudogene TRBV3-2) and TRBJ1-2, with D tentatively TRBD1 (6 bases). Trimming pared 0 bases from V and 7 bases from J, leaving 6 bases between. Germline assignment: CDR1 LGHDT and CDR2 YNNKEL (reference sequence). The CDR3 totals 12 residues. The CDR3: CASSQDRGGYTF. Here the CDR3 DNA reads TGTGCCAGCAGCCAAGACAGGGGTGGCTACACCTTC.

CDR3 residues: CAWSVQAAGELFF. CDR3 DNA: TGTGCCTGGAGTGTACAGGCCGCCGGGGAGCTGTTTTTT. V and J are TRBV30 and TRBJ2-2; D might be TRBD1 (5 bases). Trimming left V 0 bases short and J 6 bases short, with 8 bases between. The length of the CDR3 is 13 residues. The germline gives CDR1 GTSNPN, CDR2 SVGIG (reference sequence).

This sequence joins TRBV21-1 and TRBJ2-7; TRBD1 is the table's D call, not checked against the DNA. TRBV21-1 is classified as a pseudogene. The CDR3 is made up of 15 amino acids. The CDR3 region is CASPEGGQAPYEQYF. Here the CDR3 DNA reads TGTGCCAGCCCCGAGGGGGGACAGGCCCCCTACGAGCAGTACTTC.

V and J are TRBV19 and TRBJ1-2; D gene unclear. Looked up from germline, CDR1 is LNHDA and CDR2 is SQIVND (reference sequence). The CDR3 contains 15 residues. With 3 bases removed from V and 8 bases from J, the gap between germline ends came to 19 bases. The CDR3 loop is CASSINHRASRGYTF. DNA of the CDR3: TGTGCCAGTAGTATTAACCACCGGGCCTCAAGAGGCTACACCTTC.

The CDR3 nucleotides are TGTGCCAGCAGTGAATCGACTAGCGGGAGCAATGAGCAGTTCTTC. Its protein is CASSESTSGSNEQFF. This rearrangement joins TRBV6-4 to TRBJ2-1; 12 nucleotides agree with TRBD2. This CDR3 has 15 residues. Trimming took 3 bases from V and 6 from J; bases not matched to a gene: 3. Germline CDR1 and CDR2: MRHNA and SNTAGT.

This clone was seen once. The rearrangement uses TRBV9 and TRBJ1-1; D ambiguous. This CDR3 has 14 residues. Trimming pared 0 bases from V and 8 bases from J, leaving 14 bases between. The germline gives CDR1 SGDLS, CDR2 YYNGEE. CDR3 loop: CASSVAAGRLEAFF. In nucleotides, the CDR3 is TGTGCCAGCAGCGTAGCAGCCGGACGATTAGAAGCTTTCTTT.

This rearrangement joins TRBV6-5 to TRBJ1-1; 8 positions agree with TRBD1. The V gene end was trimmed by 7 bases and the J gene end by 5 bases; junction bases not matched to a gene: 9. The CDR3 is 14 residues long. The V gene's germline CDR1 is MNHEY and CDR2 SVGAGI. The CDR3, as DNA: TGTGCCAGCAAGATACAGGGGGTTTGGACTGAAGCTTTCTTT. It translates to CASKIQGVWTEAFF.

The V gene is TRBV28, the J gene TRBJ1-2; D remains ambiguous. This CDR3 region has 15 residues. The V gene's germline CDR1 is MDHEN and CDR2 SYDVKM. Between the trimmed V and J ends, which lost 5 bases and 0 bases, there was a span of 13 bases. CDR3 nucleotides: TGTGCCAGCAGTCTCCCCCCCAGCTCTAACTATGGCTACACCTTC. Its protein is CASSLPPSSNYGYTF.

This clone was seen a single time. The chain employs TRBV5-4 and TRBJ1-2, with a weak D call TRBD1 (6 bases). Trimming pared 4 bases from V and 2 bases from J, leaving 12 bases between. Germline CDR1 is SGHNT and CDR2 is YYREEE (reference sequence). The CDR3 spans 14 residues. CDR3 nucleotide sequence: TGTGCCAGCAGCGGAGGGGGGGGAAACTATGGCTACACCTTC. It codes for CASSGGGGNYGYTF. The full variable domain, rest sourced from reference TRBV5-4 and TRBJ1-2, is ETGVTQSPTHLIKTRGQQVTLRCSSQSGHNTVSWYQQALGQGPQFIFQYYREEENGRGNFPPRFSGLQFPNYSSELNVNALELDDSALYLCASSGGGGNYGYTFGSGTRLTVV.

The count of this clone is one. V gene TRBV18 combines with J gene TRBJ2-6, with D uncertain. The V gene's germline CDR1 is KGHSH and CDR2 LQKENI. This CDR3 is 15 amino acids long. Trimming left V 2 bases short and J 1 base short, with 6 bases between. This chain's CDR3 is CASSPFLSGANVLTF. In DNA, the CDR3 is TGTGCCAGCTCACCATTTCTTTCTGGGGCCAACGTCCTGACTTTC.

The chain is built from TRBV7-8 and TRBJ2-7; 16 nucleotides line up with TRBD2. Germline CDR1 reads SGHVS; CDR2 reads FQNEAQ. This CDR3 comprises 15 residues. The V gene end was trimmed by 10 bases and the J gene end by 2 bases; junction bases not matched to a gene: 5. The CDR3 bases are TGTGCCACGGGGACTAGCGGGGGGGATGCCTACGAGCAGTACTTC. It codes for CATGTSGGDAYEQYF.

The V gene is TRBV11-2, the J gene TRBJ1-4, with D tentatively TRBD1 (6 bases). This CDR3 has 15 residues. Germline V CDR1 and CDR2: SGHAT, FQNNGV. V lost 5 bases and J 7 bases, leaving 17 bases between the germline ends. The chain's CDR3 is CASSARGGLSEKLFF. The CDR3 DNA follows: TGTGCCAGCAGCGCGAGGGGGGGTCTAAGTGAAAAACTGTTTTTT.

V and J are TRBV10-1 and TRBJ2-7, with TRBD2 matching 8 bases. V lost 6 bases, J lost 1 base, and 8 bases stayed unmatched. CDR1 WNHNN and CDR2 SYGVQD come from the germline V gene (reference sequence). The CDR3 length is 15 residues. Written as DNA, the CDR3 is TGCGCCAGCAGCCATAGCGGGGAGCTGTCCTACGAGCAGTACTTC. Translation gives CASSHSGELSYEQYF.